This T cell receptor (beta chain) was documented in a study of cytomegalovirus exposure and HLA in healthy donors. Deletions cut 5 bases from V and 0 bases from J, with 12 bases between. Germline V gives CDR1 SQVTM, CDR2 ANQGSEA. The CDR3 extends over 14 amino acids. Study-wide results and limits: Later analysis demonstrated an association between a missense DCLRE1C variant and TCR beta V- and J-gene trimming. Later work associated roughly 17,000 TCR beta sequences with HLA alleles at 0.05 false discovery rate. The study designated about 180 TCR beta chains cytomegalovirus-associated.

Primers for the PCR totalled 60 Vbeta and 13 Jbeta. Some clones are missing from TCRdb's copy, which holds only in-frame ones; the method was immunoSEQ multiplex PCR. The sample has roughly 100,000 clones, under 85% seen once. A word on this clone: The antigen is undetermined.

Source material: PBMCs. This chain joins TRBV29-1 and TRBJ2-3; TRBD1 is a possible D gene (5 bases). This clonotype originated in a middle-aged woman in good health and CMV-seropositive. The CDR3 coding sequence is TGCAGCGTTTGCCCACAGGAAAGCACAGATACGCAGTATTTT. Amino acid sequence: CSVCPQESTDTQYF.